One and the same sample provided the 5 T cell receptor beta chains below, sequenced in a study of metastatic and nonmetastatic thyroid tumors. TCRdb used MiXCR to call clones anew from the PCR reads. Of 35,000 to 40,000 clones listed, roughly 28% are singletons. No patient received treatment before thyroid surgery. Input material: blood. These receptors came from a male donor with papillary thyroid cancer or a benign thyroid nodule (not recorded which). Some clones in this sample may be carry-over from other donors' samples.

This clone has at least ten counts. The genes are TRBV7-9 and TRBJ1-4, with 8 bases matching TRBD1. Looked up from germline, CDR1 is SEHNR and CDR2 is FQNEAQ (reference sequence). The V segment lost 2 bases and the J segment 3 bases; nucleotides outside the gene matches: 8. The CDR3 is 17 residues long. CDR3 sequence reads: CASSLSGQGAANEKLFF. Written as DNA, the CDR3 is TGTGCCAGCAGCTTATCGGGGCAGGGGGCAGCTAATGAAAAACTGTTTTTT. Full variable domain (outside the CDR3, taken from reference TRBV7-9 and TRBJ1-4): DTGVSQNPRHKITKRGQNVTFRCDPISEHNRLYWYRQTLGQGPEFLTYFQNEAQLEKSRLLSDRFSAERPKGSFSTLEIQRTEQGDSAMYLCASSLSGQGAANEKLFFGSGTQLSVL.

This clone has more than one count but fewer than ten. The chain carries TRBV4-2 and TRBJ1-2; D unclear. V was shortened by 2 bases and J by 1 base, with 2 bases between the two germline ends. Germline CDR1 and CDR2: LGHNA and YNFKEQ. The CDR3 loop spans 12 amino acids. Written as DNA, the CDR3 is TGTGCCAGCAGCCAACGTAACTATGGCTACACCTTC. It codes for CASSQRNYGYTF.

This clone was counted many times. V and J are TRBV7-2 and TRBJ1-2, with TRBD1 identical over 8 bases. Trimming took 4 bases from V and 3 from J; bases not matched to a gene: 7. Germline assignment: CDR1 SGHTA and CDR2 FQGNSA. The CDR3 totals 15 residues. The CDR3 loop reads CASSSSGGRDYGYTF. The CDR3 coding sequence is TGTGCCAGCAGCTCCTCAGGGGGCCGAGACTATGGCTACACCTTC. Using reference TRBV7-2 and TRBJ1-2 for the parts outside the CDR3, the full variable domain is GAGVSQSPSNKVTEKGKDVELRCDPISGHTALYWYRQSLGQGLEFLIYFQGNSAPDKSGLPSDRFSAERTGGSVSTLTIQRTQQEDSAVYLCASSSSGGRDYGYTFGSGTRLTVV.

This clone was seen at least ten times. This may be a read error, as it is one base from a much larger clone. The chain carries TRBV9 and TRBJ1-5, with D possibly TRBD1 on 5 matching bases. In germline, CDR1 is SGDLS, CDR2 YYNGEE. The CDR3 loop spans 15 amino acids. The CDR3 protein is CAGSVEDNSNQPQHF. The CDR3 DNA reads TGTGCCGGCAGCGTAGAGGACAATAGCAATCAGCCCCAGCATTTT.

The V gene is TRBV12-3 or TRBV12-4, the J gene TRBJ2-1; 11 bases line up with TRBD2. The J segment lost 2 bases and the V segment lost 5 bases, leaving 5 bases of the junction unmatched. This CDR3 spans 16 amino acids. The CDR3 nucleotides read TGTGCCAGCAGTCGGGGGACTAGCGGAGCCTACAATGAGCAGTTCTTC. Translated: CASSRGTSGAYNEQFF.